The subject of this entry is one TCR beta chain. This specimen comes from a study of blood T cell repertoires in COVID-19. Original methodology: Amplification of reference gene primers was used by the study to estimate nucleated cell counts. The protocol was immunoSEQ multiplex PCR, while the TCRdb copy is restricted to in-frame clones and leaves out a portion. That table supplies the V and J calls and clone size; D and trimming were determined from the DNA. The sample shows around 91,000 clones, around 85% of them seen only once. The CDR3 extends over 14 amino acids. Deletions cut 4 bases from V and 5 bases from J, with 16 bases between. Per the germline V gene, CDR1 is SGDLS and CDR2 is YYNGEE.

The receptor was derived from a human donor in a cohort sampled during active COVID-19. The chain employs TRBV9 and TRBJ2-7; the D gene is possibly TRBD2 (6 bases). Sequencing used peripheral blood. CDR3 in DNA: TGTGCCAGCAGCCCTAGCGCCTATATAGACGAGCAGTACTTC. As protein: CASSPSAYIDEQYF.